These T cell receptor beta chains were read from a single sample in a study of CD8 T cells in Susac syndrome. From the immunoSEQ multiplex PCR reads, TCRdb called clonotypes with MiXCR, one entry per CDR3 protein. The sample contains about 210,000 distinct CDR3 sequences, around 96% of which appear only once. Sequenced sample: CD4+ T cells from PBMCs. Receptors were obtained from a human donor with multiple sclerosis. CDR3s include the opening cysteine and the closing phenylalanine or tryptophan. Expanded clones get a size class; other rows say once, few or many, or leave the size out.

V gene	J gene	clone size	CDR3 protein
TRBV27	TRBJ2-1	-	CASSLYWRDYNEQFF
TRBV20-1	TRBJ2-7	once	CSARGQGWNYEQYF
TRBV20-1	TRBJ2-3	-	CSAITGSGGDTQYF
TRBV29-1	TRBJ2-1	once	CSVRGGGRGEQFF
TRBV7-9	TRBJ2-1	-	CASSLVRSFPSGNEQFF
TRBV28	TRBJ1-4	-	CASSVSLGRTNEKLFF
TRBV3-1	TRBJ2-7	-	CASSQVLGTTYEQYF
TRBV12-3/TRBV12-4	TRBJ1-2	-	CASTGGGAQGGYTF
TRBV4-2	TRBJ2-7	-	CASSQLPGTSIVQYF
TRBV29-1	TRBJ2-4	-	CSVELAGGPTKNIQYF
TRBV4-1	TRBJ1-2	-	CASSQGDRPYGYTF